These 26 T cell receptor beta chains were sequenced from one sample in a study of OX40 agonist ivuxolimab in advanced cancers. The repertoire was sequenced with immunoSEQ multiplex PCR; TCRdb's copy has only in-frame clones and lacks some. The sample yields some 24,000 clones, roughly 78% seen once. The material was CD4+ or CD8+ T cells sorted from blood, obtained in a trial of the OX40 agonist ivuxolimab. Every receptor here comes from an adult with an advanced solid tumor such as melanoma, head and neck, liver or kidney cancer.

This clone was seen a few times. The gene calls are TRBV10-1 and TRBJ1-1; D not resolved. Germline V CDR1 and CDR2: WNHNN, SYGVQD (reference sequence). V was cut by 4 bases and J by 0 bases, with 9 bases left in between. The CDR3 extends over 14 amino acids. CDR3 sequence reads: CASSVSPMNTEAFF. The DNA for the CDR3 is TGCGCCAGCAGTGTTTCCCCAATGAACACTGAAGCTTTCTTT.

The chain has TRBV18 and TRBJ2-3; tentative D call: TRBD2 (5 bases). The V gene lost 6 bases and the J gene lost 3 bases, with 19 bases spanning the gap. The CDR3 consists of 16 residues. The germline V gene has CDR1 KGHSH and CDR2 LQKENI. The CDR3 loop is CASSPNRGSRTDTQYF. The CDR3, as DNA: TGTGCCAGCTCCCCCAACCGGGGAAGCAGGACAGATACGCAGTATTTT. The full variable domain, with the rest looked up from reference TRBV18 and TRBJ2-3, is NAGVMQNPRHLVRRRGQEARLRCSPMKGHSHVYWYRQLPEEGLKFMVYLQKENIIDESGMPKERFSAEFPKEGPSILRIQQVVRGDSAAYFCASSPNRGSRTDTQYFGPGTRLTVL.

The CDR3 nucleotides read TGTGCCAGCTCGGACAGTCCCTACGAGCAGTACTTC. Encoded protein: CASSDSPYEQYF. The chain uses TRBV6-5 and TRBJ2-7, with TRBD1 as a possible D gene (6 bases). The CDR3 consists of 12 residues. The V and J ends lost 8 bases and 2 bases respectively, with 10 bases between them. Germline values: CDR1 MNHEY, CDR2 SVGAGI.

CDR3 DNA sequence: TGTGCCAGCAGGGCCGGGACCCCACAGACCCAGTACTTC. It codes for CASRAGTPQTQYF. V and J are TRBV2 and TRBJ2-5, with D possibly called TRBD1 or TRBD2 (5 bases each). The germline V gene encodes CDR1 SNHLY and CDR2 FYNNEI. The CDR3 is made up of 13 amino acids. Deletions cut 6 bases from V and 6 bases from J, with 14 bases between.

This clone was counted a few times. V usage is TRBV29-1 and J usage is TRBJ1-1; D is possibly TRBD1 (5 bases). CDR3 size: 13 residues. The V end was cut by 5 bases, the J end by 3 bases, with 13 bases between. Germline assignment: CDR1 SQVTM and CDR2 ANQGSEA. The CDR3 region is CSVSQGSYTEAFF. Here the CDR3 DNA reads TGCAGCGTTAGCCAGGGTTCCTACACTGAAGCTTTCTTT. The full variable domain, its missing parts supplied by reference TRBV29-1 and TRBJ1-1, is SAVISQKPSRDICQRGTSLTIQCQVDSQVTMMFWYRQQPGQSLTLIATANQGSEATYESGFVIDKFPISRPNLTFSTLTVSNMSPEDSSIYLCSVSQGSYTEAFFGQGTRLTVV.

This clone showed up just once. V usage is TRBV6-1 and J usage is TRBJ1-2, with a tentative D call TRBD1 (5 bases). This CDR3 spans 13 amino acids. Trimming stripped 2 bases from V and 4 bases from J, with 8 bases between. The germline gives CDR1 MNHNS, CDR2 SASEGT. The CDR3 protein is CASSESGTYGYTF. The CDR3 nucleotides read TGTGCCAGCAGTGAATCAGGGACCTATGGCTACACCTTC.

This clone is a singleton in its sample. The chain couples TRBV5-4 to TRBJ2-1; 8 nucleotides line up with TRBD2. CDR3 length: 16 amino acids. Trimming cost V 0 bases and J 3 bases; bases outside gene matches: 5. Germline CDR1 is SGHNT and CDR2 is YYREEE (reference sequence). In DNA form, the CDR3 reads TGTGCCAGCAGCTTGGGCGGGAGGCCAGTCTACAATGAGCAGTTCTTC. Protein product: CASSLGGRPVYNEQFF.

The V and J genes are TRBV5-6 and TRBJ2-1; TRBD2 matches 10 bases. The CDR3 is 15 residues long. J lost 3 bases, V lost 3 bases, and 3 bases had no gene match. CDR1 is SGHDT and CDR2 is YYEEEE in the germline V gene. The CDR3 protein is CASSSGLAFYNEQFF. DNA for the CDR3: TGTGCCAGCAGCTCGGGACTAGCGTTCTACAATGAGCAGTTCTTC.

V gene TRBV10-2 combines with J gene TRBJ1-5; 8 bases agree with TRBD1. V lost 10 bases to trimming and J lost 4 bases; unmatched junction nucleotides: 6. The CDR3 length is 13 residues. Germline CDR1 reads WSHSY; CDR2 reads SAAADI. The DNA for the CDR3 is TGCGCCACCAGGGGGCCCACTAATCAGCCCCAGCATTTT. This translates into CATRGPTNQPQHF.

This clone appeared a few times. The chain is built from TRBV11-2 and TRBJ2-7; possibly TRBD2 for D (6 bases). The CDR3 is 14 amino acids. Germline assignment: CDR1 SGHAT and CDR2 FQNNGV. V lost 1 base to trimming and J lost 4 bases, with 11 bases between them. CDR3 DNA sequence: TGTGCCAGCAGCTTAGGGAGGGGTCCGTACGAGCAGTACTTC. It encodes CASSLGRGPYEQYF.

This clone was recorded once. The rearrangement joins TRBV7-6 to TRBJ2-7; the D is unclear. Trimming removed 5 bases from V and 1 base from J, with 12 bases in between. The CDR3 is 14 residues long. Germline CDR1 SGHVS, CDR2 FNYEAQ. This chain's CDR3 is CASSTPGLSYEQYF. The DNA of the CDR3 is TGTGCCAGCAGCACCCCCGGGTTGTCCTACGAGCAGTACTTC. The full variable domain, completed using reference TRBV7-6 and TRBJ2-7, is GAGVSQSPRYKVTKRGQDVALRCDPISGHVSLYWYRQALGQGPEFLTYFNYEAQQDKSGLPNDRFSAERPEGSISTLTIQRTEQRDSAMYRCASSTPGLSYEQYFGPGTRLTVT.

V is TRBV28 and J is TRBJ2-5, with D unclear. Germline-derived CDR1 and CDR2 are MDHEN and SYDVKM. V dropped 2 bases and J dropped 1 base, with 8 bases sitting between them. This CDR3 region has 14 residues. The CDR3 protein is CASSLSTIQETQYF. CDR3 nucleotide sequence: TGTGCCAGCAGTTTAAGTACGATCCAAGAGACCCAGTACTTC.

The chain combines TRBV18 with TRBJ2-2; 13 positions agree with TRBD2. Germline V gene sequence: CDR1 KGHSH, CDR2 LQKENI. The CDR3 runs 16 residues. The J segment lost 7 bases and the V segment lost 4 bases, leaving 6 bases of the junction unmatched. Here the CDR3 DNA reads TGTGCCAGCTCACTTGGACTAGCGGGAGTAGGCGGGGAGCTGTTTTTT. Translation gives CASSLGLAGVGGELFF.

This chain connects TRBV5-1 to TRBJ1-4; 7 nucleotides match TRBD1. After removal of 0 bases from V and 8 bases from J, the junction contained 4 bases not matched to a gene. The CDR3 spans 14 residues. Per germline, CDR1 SGHRS and CDR2 YFSETQ. CDR3 in amino acids: CASSLGGGGEKLFF. CDR3 coding DNA: TGCGCCAGCAGCTTGGGAGGGGGCGGCGAAAAACTGTTTTTT.

The CDR3 region is CASSRDRSQPQHF. The CDR3 nucleotides read TGTGCCAGCAGTAGGGACAGGAGTCAGCCCCAGCATTTT. The chain recombines TRBV28 with TRBJ1-5; TRBD1 matches 8 bases. This CDR3 has 13 amino acids. Germline V gives CDR1 MDHEN, CDR2 SYDVKM. V was clipped by 5 bases and J by 6 bases; unmatched bases: 3. The variable domain in full, with the rest retrieved from reference TRBV28 and TRBJ1-5, is DVKVTQSSRYLVKRTGEKVFLECVQDMDHENMFWYRQDPGLGLRLIYFSYDVKMKEKGDIPEGYSVSREKKERFSLILESASTNQTSMYLCASSRDRSQPQHFGDGTRLSIL.

The CDR3 protein is CATYPQDRDNFYGYTF. In DNA form, the CDR3 reads TGCGCCACCTACCCCCAGGACAGGGATAATTTCTATGGCTACACCTTC. This chain connects TRBV10-1 to TRBJ1-2, with 8 bases matching TRBD1. J lost 4 bases, V lost 10 bases, and 17 bases had no gene match. From germline, CDR1 is WNHNN and CDR2 SYGVQD (reference sequence). The CDR3 is 16 residues long.

The chain employs TRBV7-2 and TRBJ1-3; D is unclear. The germline V and J ends were trimmed by 5 bases and 8 bases, with 7 bases remaining between them. This CDR3 is built from 11 residues. In germline, CDR1 is SGHTA, CDR2 FQGNSA. The CDR3 here is CASSQRYTIYF. CDR3 coding DNA: TGTGCCAGCAGCCAAAGATACACCATATATTTT.

The chain has TRBV29-1 and TRBJ1-1; TRBD1 might be the D (5 bases). The CDR3 contains 13 residues. The germline V gene encodes CDR1 SQVTM and CDR2 ANQGSEA. The V gene lost 6 bases and the J gene lost 1 base, with 12 bases spanning the gap. The CDR3 reads CSVLGGKNTEAFF. The CDR3 nucleotides read TGCAGCGTCCTCGGGGGGAAGAACACTGAAGCTTTCTTT.

The chain combines TRBV10-3 with TRBJ1-5; TRBD1 is a possible D gene (5 bases). CDR3 length: 13 amino acids. V lost 3 bases and J 9 bases, leaving 12 bases between the germline ends. CDR1 and CDR2 (germline): ENHRY, SYGVKD. CDR3 sequence: CAISDRDGGPQHF. The CDR3 nucleotides read TGTGCCATCAGTGACAGGGACGGGGGGCCCCAGCATTTT.

J is TRBJ2-7 and V is TRBV9; D is undetermined. Germline V gene lookup returns CDR1 SGDLS and CDR2 YYNGEE. The CDR3 covers 13 residues. Trimming took 0 bases from V and 6 from J, leaving 10 bases between them. CDR3: CASSVEGLGEQYF. The CDR3 coding sequence is TGTGCCAGCAGCGTAGAAGGGTTAGGCGAGCAGTACTTC.

This CDR3 reads CASDGGELFF. The CDR3 DNA sequence: TGTGCCAGCGACGGCGGGGAGCTGTTTTTT. The chain uses TRBV7-9 and TRBJ2-2, with unresolved D. The CDR3 runs to 10 residues. V was clipped by 8 bases and J by 7 bases, with 5 bases between them. The germline V gene encodes CDR1 SEHNR and CDR2 FQNEAQ (reference sequence).

This clone was seen a handful of times. The chain joins TRBV28 to TRBJ1-1, with a possible D match to TRBD1 (6 bases). The CDR3 loop spans 13 amino acids. Germline V CDR1 and CDR2: MDHEN, SYDVKM. V gave up 6 bases and J gave up 0 bases, with 8 bases separating them. CDR3 coding DNA: TGTGCCAGCAGAGGGGGTATGAACACTGAAGCTTTCTTT. The encoded protein is CASRGGMNTEAFF.

On this clone: As the CDR3 is not closed by the conserved phenylalanine or tryptophan, this likely results from a read error. The DNA is left out, because the CDR3 cannot be placed on it with certainty; the CDR3 is given as TCRdb lists it. The CDR3 sequence: CASSRIDREVPLTL. The chain joins TRBV28 to TRBJ1-5; TRBD1, the table's D call, lacks a check against the DNA. The germline CDR1 and CDR2 sequences are MDHEN and SYDVKM. Termini included, the CDR3 measures 14 amino acids.

Worth noting for this clone: The junction shows a germline mismatch at one end, possibly a read error. The chain combines TRBV7-7 with TRBJ2-5; 10 bases fit TRBD1. Germline CDR1 reads SSHAT; CDR2 reads FNYEAQ (reference sequence). The CDR3 has 13 amino acids. The CDR3 nucleotides are TGTGCTAGCAGCCGGGACAGGGGTGAGACCCAGTACTTC. Its protein product is CASSRDRGETQYF.

The chain joins TRBV2 to TRBJ2-1; TRBD1 might be the D (6 bases). V gave up 5 bases and J gave up 7 bases, with 15 bases separating them. Germline-derived CDR1 and CDR2 are SNHLY and FYNNEI. The length of the CDR3 is 14 residues. The CDR3 reads CASSTRTEVNEQFF. The CDR3 nucleotides read TGTGCCAGCAGTACCCGGACAGAGGTAAATGAGCAGTTCTTC.

The CDR3 protein is CASSLRGNSYNEQFF. The CDR3 DNA is TGTGCCAGCAGTCTCCGGGGGAACTCCTACAATGAGCAGTTCTTC. This chain uses TRBV7-2 with TRBJ2-1; perhaps TRBD2 as D (6 bases). CDR1 and CDR2 (germline): SGHTA, FQGNSA. This CDR3 comprises 15 residues. The germline V and J ends were trimmed by 6 bases and 0 bases, with 12 bases remaining between them.